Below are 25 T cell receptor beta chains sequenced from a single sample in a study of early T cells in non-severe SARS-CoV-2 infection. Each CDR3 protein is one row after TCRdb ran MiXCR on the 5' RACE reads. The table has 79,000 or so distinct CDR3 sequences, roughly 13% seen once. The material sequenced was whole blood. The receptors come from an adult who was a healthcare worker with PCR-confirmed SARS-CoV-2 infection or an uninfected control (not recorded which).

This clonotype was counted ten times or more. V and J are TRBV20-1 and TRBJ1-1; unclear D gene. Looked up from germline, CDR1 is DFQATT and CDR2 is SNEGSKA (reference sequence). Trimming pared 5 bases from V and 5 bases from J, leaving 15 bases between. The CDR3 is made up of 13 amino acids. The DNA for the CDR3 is TGCAGTGCTCCCATGACGGGGAGGACTGAAGCTTTCTTT. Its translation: CSAPMTGRTEAFF.

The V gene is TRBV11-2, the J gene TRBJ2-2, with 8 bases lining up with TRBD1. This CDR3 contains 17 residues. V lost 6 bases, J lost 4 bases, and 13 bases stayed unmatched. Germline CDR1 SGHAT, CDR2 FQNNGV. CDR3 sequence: CASRTGQGGFGTGELFF. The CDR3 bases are TGTGCCAGCAGGACCGGACAGGGTGGGTTCGGCACCGGGGAGCTGTTTTTT.

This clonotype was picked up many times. CDR3: CATSDSKEGRGYGYTF. The CDR3 nucleotides are TGTGCCACCAGTGATTCGAAAGAGGGGCGTGGGTATGGCTACACCTTC. This rearrangement joins TRBV24-1 to TRBJ1-2, with D perhaps matching TRBD1 (5 bases). V gave up 2 bases and J gave up 5 bases, with 17 bases separating them. Looked up from germline, CDR1 is KGHDR and CDR2 is SFDVKD. This CDR3 contains 16 residues.

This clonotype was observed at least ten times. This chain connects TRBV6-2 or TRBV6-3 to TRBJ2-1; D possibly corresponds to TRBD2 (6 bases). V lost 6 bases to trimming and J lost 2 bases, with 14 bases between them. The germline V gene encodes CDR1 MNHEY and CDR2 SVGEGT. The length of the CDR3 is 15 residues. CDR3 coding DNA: TGTGCCAGCAGCTACGGGCGGGGCCCCTACAATGAGCAGTTCTTC. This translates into CASSYGRGPYNEQFF.

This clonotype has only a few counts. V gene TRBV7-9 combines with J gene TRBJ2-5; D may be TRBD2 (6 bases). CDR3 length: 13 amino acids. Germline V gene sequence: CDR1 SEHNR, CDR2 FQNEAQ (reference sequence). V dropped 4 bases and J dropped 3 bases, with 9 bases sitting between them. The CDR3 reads CASSSVAEETQYF. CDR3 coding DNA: TGTGCCAGCAGCTCCGTAGCGGAAGAGACCCAGTACTTC.

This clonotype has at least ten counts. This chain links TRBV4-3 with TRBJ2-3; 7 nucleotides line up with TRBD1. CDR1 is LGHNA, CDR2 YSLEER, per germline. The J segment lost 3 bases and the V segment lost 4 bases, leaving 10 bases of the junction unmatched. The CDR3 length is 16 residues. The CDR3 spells CASSRTGQSSTDTQYF. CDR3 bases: TGCGCCAGCAGCCGAACGGGACAGTCGAGTACAGATACGCAGTATTTT.

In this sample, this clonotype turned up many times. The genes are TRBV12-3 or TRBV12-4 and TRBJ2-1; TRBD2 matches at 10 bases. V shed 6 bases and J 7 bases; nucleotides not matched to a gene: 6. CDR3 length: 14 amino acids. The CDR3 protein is CASSIEGLANEQFF. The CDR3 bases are TGTGCCAGCAGCATAGAGGGACTAGCGAATGAGCAGTTCTTC.

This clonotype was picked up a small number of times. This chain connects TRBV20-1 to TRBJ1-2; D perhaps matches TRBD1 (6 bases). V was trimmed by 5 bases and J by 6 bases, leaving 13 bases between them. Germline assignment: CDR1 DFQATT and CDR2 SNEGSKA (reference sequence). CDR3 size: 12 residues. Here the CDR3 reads CSAPNRADGYTF. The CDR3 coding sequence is TGCAGTGCTCCTAACAGGGCAGATGGCTACACCTTC.

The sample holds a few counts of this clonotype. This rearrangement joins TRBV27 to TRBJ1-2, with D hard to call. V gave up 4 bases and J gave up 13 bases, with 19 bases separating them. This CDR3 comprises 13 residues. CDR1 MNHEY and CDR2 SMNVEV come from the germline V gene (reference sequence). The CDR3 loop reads CASSWMKEGPRTF. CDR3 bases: TGTGCCAGCAGTTGGATGAAGGAGGGCCCTCGCACCTTC.

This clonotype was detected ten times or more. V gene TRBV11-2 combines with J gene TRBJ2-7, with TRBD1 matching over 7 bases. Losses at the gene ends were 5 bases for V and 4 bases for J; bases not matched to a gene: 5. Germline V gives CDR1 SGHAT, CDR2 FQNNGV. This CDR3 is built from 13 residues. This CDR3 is CASSLGQSYEQYF. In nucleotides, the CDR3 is TGTGCCAGCAGCCTGGGACAGTCATACGAGCAGTACTTC.

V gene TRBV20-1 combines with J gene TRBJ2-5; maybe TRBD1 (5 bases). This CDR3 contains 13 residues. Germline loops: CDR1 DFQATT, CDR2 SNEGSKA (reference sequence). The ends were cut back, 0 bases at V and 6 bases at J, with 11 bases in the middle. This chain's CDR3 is CSARDNRRQTQYF. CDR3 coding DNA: TGCAGTGCTAGAGATAACAGGCGGCAGACCCAGTACTTC.

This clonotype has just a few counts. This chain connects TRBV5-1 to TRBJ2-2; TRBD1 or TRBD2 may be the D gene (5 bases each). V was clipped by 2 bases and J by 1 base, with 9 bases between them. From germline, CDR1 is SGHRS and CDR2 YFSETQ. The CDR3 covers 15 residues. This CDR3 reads CASSFGTVNTGELFF. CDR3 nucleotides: TGCGCCAGCAGCTTCGGGACGGTGAACACCGGGGAGCTGTTTTTT.

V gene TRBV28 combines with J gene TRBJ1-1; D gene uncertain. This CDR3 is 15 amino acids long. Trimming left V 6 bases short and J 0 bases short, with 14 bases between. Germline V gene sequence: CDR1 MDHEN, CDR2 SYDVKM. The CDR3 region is CASSSSGSLNTEAFF. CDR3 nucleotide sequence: TGTGCCAGCAGCAGCTCGGGGTCGCTGAACACTGAAGCTTTCTTT.

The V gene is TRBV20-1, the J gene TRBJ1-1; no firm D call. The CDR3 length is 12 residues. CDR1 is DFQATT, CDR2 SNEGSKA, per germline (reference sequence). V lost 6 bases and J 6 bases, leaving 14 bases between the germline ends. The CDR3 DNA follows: TGCAGTGCGGCGGGCTTCGCGGCTGAAGCTTTCTTT. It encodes CSAAGFAAEAFF.

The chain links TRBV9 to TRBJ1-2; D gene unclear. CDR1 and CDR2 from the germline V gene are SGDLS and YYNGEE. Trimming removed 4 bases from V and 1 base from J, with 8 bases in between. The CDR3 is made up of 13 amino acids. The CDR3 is CASSTSFNYGYTF. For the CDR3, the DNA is TGTGCCAGCAGCACGAGTTTTAACTATGGCTACACCTTC. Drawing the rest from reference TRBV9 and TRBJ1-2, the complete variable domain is DSGVTQTPKHLITATGQRVTLRCSPRSGDLSVYWYQQSLDQGLQFLIQYYNGEERAKGNILERFSAQQFPDLHSELNLSSLELGDSALYFCASSTSFNYGYTFGSGTRLTVV.

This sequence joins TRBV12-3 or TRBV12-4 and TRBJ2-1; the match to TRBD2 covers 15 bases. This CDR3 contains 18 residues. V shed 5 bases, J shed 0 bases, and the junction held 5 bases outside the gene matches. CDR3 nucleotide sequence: TGTGCCAGCAGTAGGGGACTAGCGGGGGGCCCCTCCTACAATGAGCAGTTCTTC. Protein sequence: CASSRGLAGGPSYNEQFF.

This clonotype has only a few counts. CDR3 nucleotides: TGTGCCAGCAGTGCCCCCACAAGGGCGGCGAACACCGGGGAGCTGTTTTTT. Translation: CASSAPTRAANTGELFF. The J gene is TRBJ2-2, the V gene TRBV6-5; D is ambiguous. The V gene lost 5 bases and the J gene lost 0 bases, with 16 bases spanning the gap. Germline V gene sequence: CDR1 MNHEY, CDR2 SVGAGI. The CDR3 loop spans 17 amino acids.

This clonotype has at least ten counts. The CDR3 region is CASSQDAGTSGVEQFF. The CDR3 bases are TGCGCCAGCAGCCAAGATGCCGGGACTAGCGGCGTTGAGCAGTTCTTC. This chain links TRBV4-3 with TRBJ2-1; 11 bases align to TRBD2. The J segment lost 9 bases and the V segment lost 0 bases, leaving 7 bases of the junction unmatched. The CDR3 sequence is 16 residues long. Germline V gene data show CDR1 as LGHNA and CDR2 as YSLEER.

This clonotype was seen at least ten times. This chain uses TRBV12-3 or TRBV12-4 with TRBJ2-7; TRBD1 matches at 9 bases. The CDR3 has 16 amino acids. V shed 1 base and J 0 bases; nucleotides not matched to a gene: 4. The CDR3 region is CASSLGGQGFSYEQYF. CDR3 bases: TGTGCCAGCAGTTTAGGGGGACAGGGCTTCTCCTACGAGCAGTACTTC.

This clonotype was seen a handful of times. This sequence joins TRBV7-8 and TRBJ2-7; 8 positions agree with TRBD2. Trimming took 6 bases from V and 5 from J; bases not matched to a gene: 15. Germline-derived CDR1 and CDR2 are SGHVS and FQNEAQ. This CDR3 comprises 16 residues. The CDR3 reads CASSKEERGPKNEQYF. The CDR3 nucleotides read TGTGCCAGCAGTAAGGAGGAGCGGGGGCCCAAAAACGAGCAGTACTTC. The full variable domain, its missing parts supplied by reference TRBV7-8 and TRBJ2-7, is GAGVSQSPRYKVAKRGQDVALRCDPISGHVSLFWYQQALGQGPEFLTYFQNEAQLDKSGLPSDRFFAERPEGSVSTLKIQRTQQEDSAVYLCASSKEERGPKNEQYFGPGTRLTVT.

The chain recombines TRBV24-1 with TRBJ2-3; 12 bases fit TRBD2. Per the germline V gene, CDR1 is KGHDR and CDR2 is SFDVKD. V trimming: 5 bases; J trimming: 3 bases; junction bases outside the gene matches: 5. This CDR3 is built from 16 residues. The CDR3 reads CATSAAGLAGTDTQYF. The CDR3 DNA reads TGTGCCACCAGTGCCGCCGGACTAGCGGGGACAGATACGCAGTATTTT.

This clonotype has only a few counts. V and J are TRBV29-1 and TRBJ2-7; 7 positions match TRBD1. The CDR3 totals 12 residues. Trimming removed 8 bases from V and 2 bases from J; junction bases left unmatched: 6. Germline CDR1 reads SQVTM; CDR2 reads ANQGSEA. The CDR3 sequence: CSTQTGTYEQYF. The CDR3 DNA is TGCAGCACCCAGACAGGGACCTACGAGCAGTACTTC.

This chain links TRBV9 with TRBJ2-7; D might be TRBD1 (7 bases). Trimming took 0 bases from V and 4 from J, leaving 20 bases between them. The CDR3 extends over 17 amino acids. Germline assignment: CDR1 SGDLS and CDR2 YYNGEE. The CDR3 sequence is CASSVVGGTDFLYEQYF. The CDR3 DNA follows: TGTGCCAGCAGCGTAGTAGGGGGGACAGATTTTCTTTACGAGCAGTACTTC.

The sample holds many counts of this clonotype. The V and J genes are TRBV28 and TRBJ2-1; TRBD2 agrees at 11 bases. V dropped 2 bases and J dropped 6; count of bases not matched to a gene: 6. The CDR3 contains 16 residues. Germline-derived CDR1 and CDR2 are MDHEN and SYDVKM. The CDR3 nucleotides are TGTGCCAGCAGTTTACGGGGGACTAGCGGACTCAATGAGCAGTTCTTC. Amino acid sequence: CASSLRGTSGLNEQFF.

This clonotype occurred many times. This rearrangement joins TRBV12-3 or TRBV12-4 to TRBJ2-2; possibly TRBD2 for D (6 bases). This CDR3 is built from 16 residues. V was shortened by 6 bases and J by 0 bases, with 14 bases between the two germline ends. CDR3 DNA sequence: TGTGCCAGCAGCCCCGTCGGGGGAACGAACACCGGGGAGCTGTTTTTT. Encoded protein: CASSPVGGTNTGELFF.